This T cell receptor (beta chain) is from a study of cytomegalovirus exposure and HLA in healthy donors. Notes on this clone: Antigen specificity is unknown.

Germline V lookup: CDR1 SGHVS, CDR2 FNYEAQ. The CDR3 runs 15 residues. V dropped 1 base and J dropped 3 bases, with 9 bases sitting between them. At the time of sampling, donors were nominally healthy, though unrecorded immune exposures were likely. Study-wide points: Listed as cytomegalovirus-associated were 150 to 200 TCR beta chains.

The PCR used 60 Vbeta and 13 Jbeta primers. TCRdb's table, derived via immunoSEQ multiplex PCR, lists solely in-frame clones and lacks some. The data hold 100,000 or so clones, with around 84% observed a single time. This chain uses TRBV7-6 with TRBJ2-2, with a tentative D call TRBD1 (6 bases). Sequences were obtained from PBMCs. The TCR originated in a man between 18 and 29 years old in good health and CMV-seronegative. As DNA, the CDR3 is TGTGCCAGCAGCTTAGTTGGACAGTACACCGGGGAGCTGTTTTTT. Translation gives CASSLVGQYTGELFF. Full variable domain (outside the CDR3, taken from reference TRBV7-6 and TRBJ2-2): GAGVSQSPRYKVTKRGQDVALRCDPISGHVSLYWYRQALGQGPEFLTYFNYEAQQDKSGLPNDRFSAERPEGSISTLTIQRTEQRDSAMYRCASSLVGQYTGELFFGEGSRLTVL.